This T cell receptor (beta chain) was sequenced for a study of T cells after yellow fever vaccination. This clonotype showed up just a few times. TCRdb reprocessed the 5' RACE reads with MiXCR, giving one entry per CDR3 protein. This sample has approximately 550,000 distinct CDR3 sequences, with over 15% found just once. The ends were cut back, 5 bases at V and 8 bases at J, with 10 bases in the middle. This CDR3 spans 12 amino acids. CDR1 MNHEY and CDR2 SMNVEV come from the germline V gene (reference sequence). V and J are TRBV27 and TRBJ2-1, with D perhaps TRBD1 (5 bases). The receptor's source is a man aged 25-45 years who received the YFV17D yellow fever vaccine. This specimen was PBMCs, taken 15 days after the yellow fever booster vaccination. CDR3 residues: CASSTQGYEQFF. The CDR3 nucleotides are TGTGCCAGCAGTACTCAGGGATATGAGCAGTTCTTC.